The 3 T cell receptor beta chains below come from one sample, sequenced in a study of T cell responses to AZD1222 COVID-19 vaccine. Produced via immunoSEQ multiplex PCR; TCRdb's table is partial and in-frame only. The table includes about 27,000 clones, about 92% detected once. The sequencing used peripheral blood, collected 28 days after the second AZD1222 dose. The receptors derive from an adult who received the AZD1222 COVID-19 vaccine.

The rearrangement uses TRBV28 and TRBJ2-7, with 10 bases matching TRBD2. The germline V gene encodes CDR1 MDHEN and CDR2 SYDVKM. The CDR3 length is 15 residues. After removal of 6 bases from V and 0 bases from J, the junction contained 5 bases not matched to a gene. The CDR3 DNA reads as TGTGCCAGCAGGATAGCGGGAGGCTTCTCCTACGAGCAGTACTTC. Translating it yields CASRIAGGFSYEQYF.

The V call is TRBV29-1, the J call TRBJ1-2, with D unresolved. The CDR3 extends over 13 amino acids. Between the trimmed V and J ends, which lost 1 base and 3 bases, there was a span of 9 bases. Germline CDR1 is SQVTM and CDR2 is ANQGSEA. This chain's CDR3 is CSVEVVLHYGYTF. The DNA for the CDR3 is TGCAGCGTTGAAGTGGTTCTTCACTATGGCTACACCTTC.

The chain couples TRBV6-1 to TRBJ1-2, with 7 bases aligning to TRBD1. The V gene end was trimmed by 7 bases and the J gene end by 3 bases; junction bases not matched to a gene: 11. The CDR3 sequence is 15 residues long. Germline CDR1 reads MNHNS; CDR2 reads SASEGT. The CDR3 loop reads CASTGPGGYHYGYTF. The CDR3 DNA follows: TGTGCCAGCACTGGGCCAGGGGGTTACCACTATGGCTACACCTTC.